This entry is about one TCR beta chain. The data stem from a study of blood T cell repertoires in COVID-19. Study at large: Samples of COVID-19 (acute and convalescent) were obtained from the United States, Italy and Spain. T cells, B-cell-depleted T cells, or PBMCs provided the cDNA or gDNA that served as material.

Original methodology: By means of reference gene primer amplification, nucleated cell counts were estimated. TCRdb keeps only in-frame clones here, not all; method: immunoSEQ multiplex PCR. V and J calls plus clone size are reproduced from that table; the DNA served to infer D and trimming. The sample has tens of thousands of clones; less than 90% are singletons. This clonotype was obtained from a woman of 80 years or more with acute or convalescent COVID-19. Sample: peripheral blood.

This chain's CDR3 is CASSPEGGKPQHF. CDR3 coding DNA: TGCGCCAGCAGCCCCGAAGGGGGAAAGCCCCAGCATTTT. The chain recombines TRBV5-1 with TRBJ1-5; the D gene is possibly TRBD1 (6 bases). The CDR3 sequence is 13 residues long. V was shortened by 4 bases and J by 8 bases, with 13 bases between the two germline ends. Germline V gene data show CDR1 as SGHRS and CDR2 as YFSETQ.